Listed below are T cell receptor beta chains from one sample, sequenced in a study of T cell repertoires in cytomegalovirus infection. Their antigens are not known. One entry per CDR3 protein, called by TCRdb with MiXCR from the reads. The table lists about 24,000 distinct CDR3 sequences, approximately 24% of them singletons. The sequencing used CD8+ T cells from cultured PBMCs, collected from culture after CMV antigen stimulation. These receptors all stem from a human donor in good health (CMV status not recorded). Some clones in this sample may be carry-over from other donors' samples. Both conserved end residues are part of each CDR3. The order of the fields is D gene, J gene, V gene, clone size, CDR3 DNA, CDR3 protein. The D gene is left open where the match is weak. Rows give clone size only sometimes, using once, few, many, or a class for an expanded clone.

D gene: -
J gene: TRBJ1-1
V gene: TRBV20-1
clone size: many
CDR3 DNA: TGCAGTGCTAGAGGCTCCGTTCCGGGACGGGTCAACACTGAAGCTTTCTTT
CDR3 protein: CSARGSVPGRVNTEAFF

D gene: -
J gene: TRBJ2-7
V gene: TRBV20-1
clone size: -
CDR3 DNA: TGCAGTGCTAGTTCTCCCGGGGGAATCATACGAGAGCAGTACTTC
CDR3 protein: CSASSPGGIIREQYF

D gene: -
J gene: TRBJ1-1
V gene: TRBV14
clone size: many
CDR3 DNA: TGTGCCAGCAGCCAGTTTCCCATGAACACTGAAGCTTTCTTT
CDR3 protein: CASSQFPMNTEAFF

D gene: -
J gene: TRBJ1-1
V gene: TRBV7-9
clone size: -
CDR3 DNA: TGTGCCACCAGAGGGGCGGGGGCGCGGACTGAAGCTTTCTTT
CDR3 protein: CATRGAGARTEAFF

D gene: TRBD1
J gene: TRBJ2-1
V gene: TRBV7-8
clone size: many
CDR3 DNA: TGTGCCAGCAGCCTGCTGATAGGGGGCGATGAGGAGTTCGATGAGCAGTTCTTC
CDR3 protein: CASSLLIGGDEEFDEQFF

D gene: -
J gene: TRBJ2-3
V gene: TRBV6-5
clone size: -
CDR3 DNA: TGTGCCAGCAGTTCACCCAACAGGGTTGGGTCAGATACGCAGTATTTT
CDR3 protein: CASSSPNRVGSDTQYF

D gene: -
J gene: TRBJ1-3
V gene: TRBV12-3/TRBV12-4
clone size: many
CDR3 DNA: TGTGCCAGCAGTGGGTATGGAGGTGGAAACACCATATATTTT
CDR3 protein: CASSGYGGGNTIYF

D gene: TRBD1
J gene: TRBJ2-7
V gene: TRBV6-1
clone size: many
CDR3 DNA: TGTGCCAGCAGTTCCTGGACAGGGAGCCACGAGCAGTACTTC
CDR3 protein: CASSSWTGSHEQYF

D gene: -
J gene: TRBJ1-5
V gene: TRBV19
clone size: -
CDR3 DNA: TGTGCCAGTAGTATCTGGGGGTTGGCCCAGCCCCAGCATTTT
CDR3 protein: CASSIWGLAQPQHF

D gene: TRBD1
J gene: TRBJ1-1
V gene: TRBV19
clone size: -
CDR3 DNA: TGTGCCAGCCCCCCGCGGGACAGGACTCGGAACACTGAAGCTTTCTTT
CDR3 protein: CASPPRDRTRNTEAFF

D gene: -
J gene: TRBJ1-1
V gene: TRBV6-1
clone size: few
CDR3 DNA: TGTGCCAGCAGCCCCCGGTGGGACATCACTGAAGCTTTCTTT
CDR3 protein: CASSPRWDITEAFF

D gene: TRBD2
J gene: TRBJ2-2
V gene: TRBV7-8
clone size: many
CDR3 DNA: TGTGCCAGCAGCCCCCGTTCGGGAGGGCCAACCACCGGGGAGCTGTTTTTT
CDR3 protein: CASSPRSGGPTTGELFF

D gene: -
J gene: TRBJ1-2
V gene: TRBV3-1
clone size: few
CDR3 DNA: TGTGCCAGCAGCCAAGACTTTGAGGGCTATGGCTACACCTTC
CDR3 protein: CASSQDFEGYGYTF

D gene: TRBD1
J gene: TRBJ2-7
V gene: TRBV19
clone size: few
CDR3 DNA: TGTGCCAGTAGTATCCAGGGGGTTGGGGAATCGCACTACGAGCAGTACTTC
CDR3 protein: CASSIQGVGESHYEQYF

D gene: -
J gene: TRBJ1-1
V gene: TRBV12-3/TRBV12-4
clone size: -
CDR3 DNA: TGTGCCAGCAGTCCCGGGAGCGAGCACACTGAAGCTTTCTTT
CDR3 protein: CASSPGSEHTEAFF